This T cell receptor (beta chain) was captured in a study of cytomegalovirus exposure and HLA in healthy donors. Unrecorded immune exposure was likely among donors, who were nominally healthy when sampled. Findings and caveats of the study: Previous analysis showed most TCR beta V segments were productive about 87% or about 30% of the time. The investigators catalogued some 160 TCR beta chains as cytomegalovirus-associated. 87-base-pair reads could not separate some V segments, including TRBV6-2 and TRBV6-3.

Germline V CDR1 and CDR2: SGHDT, YYEEEE. This CDR3 spans 16 amino acids. Deletions cut 4 bases from V and 4 bases from J, with 20 bases between. As regards this clone: Its specificity is unknown.

The study ran its PCR with 60 Vbeta and 13 Jbeta primers. Using immunoSEQ multiplex PCR, the repertoire was profiled, and TCRdb retains in-frame clones only, with some absent. The sample has 85,000 to 100,000 clones, 75% to 85% seen once. The chain carries TRBV5-6 and TRBJ1-1; the D gene is possibly TRBD1 (5 bases). Sequencing used PBMCs. This sequence was found in a male donor in good health and CMV-seropositive. The CDR3 DNA follows: TGTGCCAGCAGCCCTAGATGGCAGGGAGGGTTCACTGAAGCTTTCTTT. Residues: CASSPRWQGGFTEAFF. The full variable domain, in which reference TRBV5-6 and TRBJ1-1 provide the parts outside the CDR3, is DAGVTQSPTHLIKTRGQQVTLRCSPKSGHDTVSWYQQALGQGPQFIFQYYEEEERQRGNFPDRFSGHQFPNYSSELNVNALLLGDSALYLCASSPRWQGGFTEAFFGQGTRLTVV.